This TCR beta chain is drawn from a study of PD-L1 blockade in urothelial cancer. Whole-study context: It was at 3 weeks (second dose) and 6 weeks after treatment start that blood was analyzed. Overall study results and limits: Lower than median blood TCR clonality before treatment predicted better survival.

Enrolled patients showed locally advanced or metastatic urothelial carcinoma. Clones were read by immunoSEQ multiplex PCR, and TCRdb kept only the in-frame ones, dropping some. Of about 84,000 clones detected, 82% appear once; the ten largest clones hold over 7.5%. The CDR3 is made up of 14 amino acids. Trimming pared 11 bases from V and 3 bases from J, leaving 16 bases between. Germline CDR1 and CDR2: MNHNS and SASEGT. As concerns this clone: Its matching antigen is unknown.

The V gene is TRBV6-1, the J gene TRBJ2-2; D is undetermined. The TCR was taken from an older man with urothelial cancer. Sequenced material: PBMCs, taken around atezolizumab (anti-PD-L1) treatment. The CDR3: CASRRMRYTGELFF. The CDR3 bases are TGTGCCTCCCGAAGGATGCGGTACACCGGGGAGCTGTTTTTT.